The 21 T cell receptor beta chains in this list originate from one sample, sequenced in a study of cytomegalovirus exposure and HLA in healthy donors. PCR was performed using 60 Vbeta and 13 Jbeta primers. Generated by immunoSEQ multiplex PCR, the TCRdb table keeps only in-frame clones and is missing some. This table holds about 200,000 clones, roughly 80% found once. The sequencing input was PBMCs. The receptors shown here come from a woman aged 25 to 39 in good health and CMV-seronegative.

The V call is TRBV6-5, the J call TRBJ1-1; D perhaps matches TRBD1 (6 bases). The CDR3 extends over 13 amino acids. Germline V gives CDR1 MNHEY, CDR2 SVGAGI. Trimming cost V 6 bases and J 1 base, with 9 bases left between them. This CDR3 is CASRRQANTEAFF. The CDR3, as DNA: TGTGCCAGCAGACGACAGGCGAACACTGAAGCTTTCTTT.

The rearrangement uses TRBV30 and TRBJ1-2, with 7 bases matching TRBD1. With 1 base clipped from V and 2 bases from J, the junction kept 4 bases outside the gene matches. Germline CDR1 and CDR2: GTSNPN and SVGIG (reference sequence). CDR3 size: 14 residues. CDR3 protein: CAWSAGQRNYGYTF. Written as DNA, the CDR3 is TGTGCCTGGAGTGCGGGACAGAGGAACTATGGCTACACCTTC.

This chain uses TRBV6-5 with TRBJ1-4, with TRBD1 identical over 9 bases. Germline CDR1 MNHEY, CDR2 SVGAGI. J lost 8 bases, V lost 6 bases, and 10 bases had no gene match. The CDR3 is made up of 15 amino acids. The CDR3: CASRRTGGVGEKLFF. DNA for the CDR3: TGTGCCAGCAGACGCACAGGGGGCGTGGGGGAAAAACTGTTTTTT.

Only a few counts were recorded for this clone. The chain couples TRBV4-1 to TRBJ2-5, with D possibly TRBD1 on 6 matching bases. Near its end, the DNA agrees better with TRBJ2-7, so the J call may be wrong. The CDR3 totals 13 residues. CDR1 and CDR2 from the germline V gene are MGHRA and YSYEKL. The DNA for the CDR3 is TGCGCCAGCAGCCAAAACAGGGACTACGAGCAGTACTTC. Protein sequence: CASSQNRDYEQYF.

The rearrangement links TRBV4-1 to TRBJ1-6, with D possibly TRBD1 on 5 matching bases. CDR3 size: 16 residues. Germline loops: CDR1 MGHRA, CDR2 YSYEKL. Trimming removed 2 bases at V and 2 bases at J, with 10 bases between. The chain's CDR3 is CASSQRQSTYNSPLHF. CDR3 in DNA: TGCGCCAGCAGCCAAAGACAGAGTACCTATAATTCACCCCTCCACTTT.

This chain links TRBV29-1 with TRBJ1-1; D is unclear. V lost 7 bases to trimming and J lost 7 bases, with 22 bases between them. CDR3 length: 14 residues. Per germline, CDR1 SQVTM and CDR2 ANQGSEA. This CDR3 reads CSAETAGSALEAFF. The CDR3, as DNA: TGCAGCGCAGAAACGGCGGGGAGTGCCCTTGAAGCTTTCTTT. The variable domain in full, completed from reference TRBV29-1 and TRBJ1-1, reads SAVISQKPSRDICQRGTSLTIQCQVDSQVTMMFWYRQQPGQSLTLIATANQGSEATYESGFVIDKFPISRPNLTFSTLTVSNMSPEDSSIYLCSAETAGSALEAFFGQGTRLTVV.

V usage is TRBV19 and J usage is TRBJ1-3, with 9 bases that match TRBD1. This CDR3 has 16 amino acids. Trimming took 5 bases from V and 1 from J; bases not matched to a gene: 6. The germline CDR1 and CDR2 sequences are LNHDA and SQIVND (reference sequence). The DNA of the CDR3 is TGTGCCAGTAGTCCGCGGGACAGGGTTTCTGGAAACACCATATATTTT. It encodes CASSPRDRVSGNTIYF.

This chain connects TRBV6-6 to TRBJ1-2; perhaps TRBD1 as D (6 bases). The V gene lost 6 bases and the J gene lost 4 bases, with 12 bases spanning the gap. Germline loops: CDR1 MNHNY, CDR2 SVGAGI (reference sequence). The CDR3 covers 13 residues. The DNA of the CDR3 is TGTGCCAGCAGATATACAGGGTCCTATGGCTACACCTTC. This codes for CASRYTGSYGYTF.

The chain employs TRBV7-9 and TRBJ2-7; perhaps TRBD2 as D (6 bases). In germline, CDR1 is SEHNR, CDR2 FQNEAQ (reference sequence). This CDR3 is 15 amino acids long. Deletions cut 2 bases from V and 0 bases from J, with 11 bases between. The CDR3 region is CASSLYAGSSYEQYF. CDR3 DNA: TGTGCCAGCAGCTTATATGCGGGGAGCTCCTACGAGCAGTACTTC.

The CDR3: CASSSNVPGTWNYGYTF. The CDR3 coding sequence is TGTGCCAGCAGTTCAAACGTCCCCGGGACATGGAACTATGGCTACACCTTC. The V call is TRBV2, the J call TRBJ1-2; D possibly corresponds to TRBD1 (6 bases). Per germline, CDR1 SNHLY and CDR2 FYNNEI. Trimming left V 5 bases short and J 2 bases short, with 21 bases between. The CDR3 sequence is 17 residues long.

The genes are TRBV15 and TRBJ2-7; TRBD2 matches 7 bases. CDR1 and CDR2 from the germline V gene are LNHNV and YYDKDF (reference sequence). This CDR3 comprises 15 residues. J lost 6 bases, V lost 2 bases, and 10 bases had no gene match. The CDR3 protein is CATSRSQRERAEQYF. In DNA, the CDR3 is TGTGCCACCAGCAGATCACAGCGGGAACGAGCCGAGCAGTACTTC.

The chain uses TRBV5-4 and TRBJ1-2; TRBD1 is a possible D gene (6 bases). This CDR3 has 16 residues. V lost 2 bases, J lost 4 bases, and 18 bases lay in between. CDR1 SGHNT and CDR2 YYREEE come from the germline V gene (reference sequence). The CDR3 spells CASSFGGSGGVYGYTF. The CDR3, as DNA: TGTGCCAGCAGCTTCGGGGGCTCGGGGGGTGTCTATGGCTACACCTTC. The variable domain in full, completed from reference TRBV5-4 and TRBJ1-2, reads ETGVTQSPTHLIKTRGQQVTLRCSSQSGHNTVSWYQQALGQGPQFIFQYYREEENGRGNFPPRFSGLQFPNYSSELNVNALELDDSALYLCASSFGGSGGVYGYTFGSGTRLTVV.

The rearrangement uses TRBV28 and TRBJ2-7, with D possibly being TRBD1 (6 bases). This CDR3 is 13 amino acids long. V lost 6 bases and J 3 bases, leaving 12 bases between the germline ends. From germline, CDR1 is MDHEN and CDR2 SYDVKM. CDR3 coding DNA: TGTGCCAGCAGGAGGGACATCTACTACGAGCAGTACTTC. Protein sequence: CASRRDIYYEQYF.

This rearrangement joins TRBV10-1 to TRBJ2-7; D is perhaps TRBD2 (5 bases). The V and J ends lost 5 bases and 3 bases respectively, with 11 bases between them. The germline gives CDR1 WNHNN, CDR2 SYGVQD (reference sequence). The CDR3 totals 13 residues. CDR3 nucleotide sequence: TGCGCCAGCAGTCCTCGGGGATACTACGAGCAGTACTTC. Translating it yields CASSPRGYYEQYF.

The rearrangement uses TRBV11-2 and TRBJ2-6; D call uncertain. Germline CDR1 SGHAT, CDR2 FQNNGV. V was trimmed by 4 bases and J by 2 bases, leaving 12 bases between them. CDR3 length: 16 residues. The CDR3 DNA is TGTGCCAGCAGCTCAACACCCTTCGCTGGGGCCAACGTCCTGACTTTC. Its protein is CASSSTPFAGANVLTF.

This clone was seen more than once but under ten times. CDR3 amino acids: CASSPGLTVNYGYTF. The CDR3 region has the DNA TGTGCCAGCAGCCCCGGGTTGACCGTCAACTATGGCTACACCTTC. V and J are TRBV9 and TRBJ1-2; unclear D gene. Germline CDR1 SGDLS, CDR2 YYNGEE. V was pared by 4 bases and J by 2 bases, with 15 bases between. The CDR3 runs to 15 residues. The complete variable domain, with remaining parts taken from reference TRBV9 and TRBJ1-2, reads DSGVTQTPKHLITATGQRVTLRCSPRSGDLSVYWYQQSLDQGLQFLIQYYNGEERAKGNILERFSAQQFPDLHSELNLSSLELGDSALYFCASSPGLTVNYGYTFGSGTRLTVV.

This clone was counted between two and nine times. The chain carries TRBV5-1 and TRBJ2-7, with D possibly being TRBD2 (5 bases). Deletions cut 0 bases from V and 5 bases from J, with 6 bases between. CDR3 length: 12 residues. The germline CDR1 and CDR2 sequences are SGHRS and YFSETQ. CDR3 coding DNA: TGCGCCAGCAGCTTGGCCGGGGACGAGCAGTACTTC. Translation: CASSLAGDEQYF.

This chain uses TRBV5-1 with TRBJ2-3; the D gene is possibly TRBD1 (7 bases). Germline V CDR1 and CDR2: SGHRS, YFSETQ. The CDR3 is made up of 17 amino acids. Trimming left V 0 bases short and J 6 bases short, with 20 bases between. CDR3 sequence: CASSLASGGRPADTQYF. In nucleotides, the CDR3 is TGCGCCAGCAGCTTGGCGTCAGGGGGGCGCCCGGCGGATACGCAGTATTTT.

V is TRBV5-1 and J is TRBJ2-1, with D perhaps TRBD2 (6 bases). V shed 4 bases and J shed 4 bases, with 9 bases lying between them. The CDR3 is made up of 13 amino acids. Germline V gene data show CDR1 as SGHRS and CDR2 as YFSETQ. The DNA for the CDR3 is TGCGCCAGCAGCGCGACTAGTTACAATGAGCAGTTCTTC. Translation gives CASSATSYNEQFF. Supplemented by reference TRBV5-1 and TRBJ2-1, the full variable domain reads KAGVTQTPRYLIKTRGQQVTLSCSPISGHRSVSWYQQTPGQGLQFLFEYFSETQRNKGNFPGRFSGRQFSNSRSEMNVSTLELGDSALYLCASSATSYNEQFFGPGTRLTVL.

The chain employs TRBV6-5 and TRBJ2-1, with D uncertain. The germline V gene has CDR1 MNHEY and CDR2 SVGAGI. Trimming took 0 bases from V and 6 from J, leaving 9 bases between them. The CDR3 spans 14 residues. The CDR3 spells CASSYSEISNEQFF. CDR3 nucleotide sequence: TGTGCCAGCAGTTACTCAGAAATTAGCAATGAGCAGTTCTTC.

The J gene is TRBJ2-1, the V gene TRBV10-1; possible D gene TRBD2, 5 bases. The CDR3 is 15 residues long. V gave up 2 bases and J gave up 0 bases, with 8 bases separating them. Germline loops: CDR1 WNHNN, CDR2 SYGVQD (reference sequence). The CDR3 here is CASSERGSSYNEQFF. The CDR3 nucleotides are TGCGCCAGCAGTGAGCGTGGGAGCTCCTACAATGAGCAGTTCTTC.